The clone carrying this T cell receptor (beta chain) was seen only once. The antigen remains unidentified. The source of the sample is a study of PD-1 blockade in classical Hodgkin lymphoma. Study-level findings and limits: In newly diagnosed patients, baseline TCR diversity was reportedly below that of healthy donors.

Profiled with immunoSEQ multiplex PCR; TCRdb holds only in-frame clones, not every one. This table holds 20,000 to 25,000 clones, 81% found once. After autologous stem cell transplantation all patients relapsed, and prior brentuximab vedotin exposure differed between cohorts. Germline lookup yields CDR1 MNHNS and CDR2 SASEGT. V dropped 6 bases and J dropped 5 bases, with 16 bases sitting between them. The CDR3 is 15 residues long. J is TRBJ1-4 and V is TRBV6-1, with unresolved D. This clonotype was sampled from a human donor with classical Hodgkin lymphoma. The source material was peripheral blood mononuclear cells (PBMCs), sampled before the second cycle of nivolumab. CDR3 sequence: CASRGRPGLNEKLFF. CDR3 coding DNA: TGTGCCAGCAGGGGAAGACCGGGATTAAATGAAAAACTGTTTTTT.